The rows below give T cell receptor beta chains drawn from one sample of a study of early T cells in non-severe SARS-CoV-2 infection. MiXCR, run by TCRdb on the 5' RACE reads, gives a single entry per CDR3 protein. The sample yields just over 70,000 distinct CDR3 sequences, 9.5% to 15% seen once. Sequences were obtained from whole blood. The receptors were gathered from an adult who was a healthcare worker with PCR-confirmed SARS-CoV-2 infection or an uninfected control (not recorded which). Each CDR3 is given with its conserved first and last residue. D genes are given only for firm matches. Clone size appears in some rows only: once, few, many, or a class for an expanded clone.

>TRBD2|TRBJ2-1|many|TRBV20-1|18
TGCAGTGCTGGAGACCGCCGACTAGCGGGGACTCCCTACAATGAGCAGTTCTTC
CSAGDRRLAGTPYNEQFF
>TRBD1|TRBJ1-2|many|TRBV29-1|12
TGCAGCGTCGGGGACAGGAAAGATGGCTACACCTTC
CSVGDRKDGYTF
>-|TRBJ2-6|many|TRBV12-3/TRBV12-4|15
TGTGCCAGCAGTTTACGAGGAAATGGGGCCAACGTCCTGACTTTC
CASSLRGNGANVLTF
>-|TRBJ2-5|many|TRBV6-2/TRBV6-3|14
TGTGCCAGCATCCCCGGGGCCCAGGAAGAGACCCAGTACTTC
CASIPGAQEETQYF
>TRBD1|TRBJ2-1|-|TRBV7-2|16
TGTGCCAGCAGCCCTCGTGGCGGGACAGGGCTCAATGAGCAGTTCTTC
CASSPRGGTGLNEQFF
>-|TRBJ2-2|many|TRBV10-3|15
TGTGCCATCAGGCCAGGTACCACGAACACCGGGGAGCTGTTTTTT
CAIRPGTTNTGELFF
>TRBD2|TRBJ2-5|few|TRBV28|16
TGTGCCAGCAGCCCAAGACTAGCGGGGGCACAAGAGACCCAGTACTTC
CASSPRLAGAQETQYF
>-|TRBJ1-6|many|TRBV20-1|13
TGCAGTGCTAGAATGGGGCTGGATTCACCCCTCCACTTT
CSARMGLDSPLHF
>-|TRBJ1-1|many|TRBV6-2/TRBV6-3|14
TGTGCCAGCAGTTACGGGGGCGAGGAGACTGAAGCTTTCTTT
CASSYGGEETEAFF
>TRBD2|TRBJ2-3|few|TRBV29-1|13
TGCAGCGTTGTAAGCGGGAGTTCAGATACGCAGTATTTT
CSVVSGSSDTQYF
>-|TRBJ2-3|few|TRBV7-2|19
TGTGCCAGCAGCTTGGCCCACGCCGGGACTCCCTCAAGCACAGATACGCAGTATTTT
CASSLAHAGTPSSTDTQYF
>-|TRBJ1-1|many|TRBV20-1|16
TGCAGTGCTAGCCCCAGGTCCCGTCAATCCGACACTGAAGCTTTCTTT
CSASPRSRQSDTEAFF
>-|TRBJ1-5|many|TRBV27|15
TGTGCCAGCAGTTTATCGGCGGCATATCGTCAGCCCCAGCATTTT
CASSLSAAYRQPQHF
>-|TRBJ1-5|many|TRBV7-2|13
TGTGCCAGCAGCTTAGCTAAGGGTCAGCCCCAGCATTTT
CASSLAKGQPQHF
>-|TRBJ2-1|many|TRBV6-1|15
TGTGCCAGCAGCGTTCGGGACAACTCCTACAATGAGCAGTTCTTC
CASSVRDNSYNEQFF
>TRBD1|TRBJ1-1|many|TRBV6-4|14
TGTGCCAGCAGTGACGGGACAGCAAACACTGAAGCTTTCTTT
CASSDGTANTEAFF
>-|TRBJ1-2|many|TRBV10-3|11
TGTGCCATCACCGACAACTATGGCTACACCTTC
CAITDNYGYTF
>TRBD1|TRBJ1-5|-|TRBV28|13
TGTGCCAGCAAGGGACAGATCTATCAGCCCCAGCATTTT
CASKGQIYQPQHF
>-|TRBJ2-7|many|TRBV29-1|15
TGCAGCGTTGTTAATCCGGCAGACGGATCCTACGAGCAGTACTTC
CSVVNPADGSYEQYF
>-|TRBJ2-5|many|TRBV13|14
TGTGCCAGCAGCCGCCGACAGGATCAAGAGACCCAGTACTTC
CASSRRQDQETQYF
>-|TRBJ2-7|few|TRBV5-1|14
TGCGCCAGCAGCTTGGTGCCGGGATTCTACGAGCAGTACTTC
CASSLVPGFYEQYF
>TRBD1|TRBJ1-5|many|TRBV15|18
TGTGCCACCAGCAGAGATTGGGCCAGAGGGGGCCCAAATCAGCCCCAGCATTTT
CATSRDWARGGPNQPQHF
>TRBD1|TRBJ2-7|-|TRBV27|14
TGTGCCAGCAGTTTAGAGGGGACAGGTTACGAGCAGTACTTC
CASSLEGTGYEQYF
>-|TRBJ2-2|many|TRBV20-1|14
TGCAGTGCTAGAGAGGGGCGAGAAACCGGGGAGCTGTTTTTT
CSAREGRETGELFF
>-|TRBJ2-6|many|TRBV6-5|17
TGTGCCACAAGCCAAGGGCAGCCTTTCTCTGGGGCCAACGTCCTGACTTTC
CATSQGQPFSGANVLTF
>-|TRBJ1-1|few|TRBV6-2/TRBV6-3|14
TGTGCCAGCACCGATCACGTACTGGACACTGAAGCTTTCTTT
CASTDHVLDTEAFF
>-|TRBJ1-2|few|TRBV25-1|11
TGTGCCAGCAGTGGTATGGATGGCTACACCTTC
CASSGMDGYTF
>TRBD1|TRBJ2-7|many|TRBV12-3/TRBV12-4|12
TGTGCCAGCAGCCGGGACAGGGCCCTCGAATACTTC
CASSRDRALEYF
>-|TRBJ2-7|few|TRBV9|14
TGTGCCAGCAGCGTAGGCGGGGAGGTCTACGAGCAGTACTTC
CASSVGGEVYEQYF
>-|TRBJ2-5|many|TRBV21-1|14
TGTGCCAGCAGCGCCAGGACGGGTAGTGGGACCCAGTACTTC
CASSARTGSGTQYF
>TRBD2|TRBJ2-7|many|TRBV15|14
TGTGCCACCAGCAGAAGGGACTACGGTTACGAGCAGTACTTC
CATSRRDYGYEQYF
>TRBD2|TRBJ2-3|many|TRBV27|19
TGTGCCAGCAGTGGCGGACTAGCGGGGGGGCCATTTAGGCCAGATACGCAGTATTTT
CASSGGLAGGPFRPDTQYF
>-|TRBJ1-3|many|TRBV2|14
TGTGCCACCGCAAGGGCTGGACCGGCTGACACCATATATTTT
CATARAGPADTIYF
>TRBD2|TRBJ2-3|many|TRBV7-8|14
TGTGCCAGCAGCTCGGGACTAACGGGAGATACGCAGTATTTT
CASSSGLTGDTQYF
>TRBD1|TRBJ1-2|many|TRBV20-1|16
TGCAGTGCTAGAGATAATGGCGGGGACAGGGGGCTTGGCTACACCTTC
CSARDNGGDRGLGYTF
>TRBD1|TRBJ1-1|many|TRBV7-6|14
TGTGCCAGCAGCTCCCGACAGGGTAGGGCTGAAGCTTTCTTT
CASSSRQGRAEAFF
>-|TRBJ2-7|many|TRBV19|14
TGTGCCAGTAGTCGAGGAGTCCTAGTTAACGAGCAGTACTTC
CASSRGVLVNEQYF
>TRBD2|TRBJ2-1|-|TRBV29-1|14
TGCAGCGTTGTTAAGTGGACTAGAAAAAATGAGCAGTTCTTC
CSVVKWTRKNEQFF
>TRBD2|TRBJ2-1|many|TRBV12-3/TRBV12-4|15
TGTGCCAGCAGTAAAATTACTAGCGGGATCGATGAGCAGTTCTTC
CASSKITSGIDEQFF
>-|TRBJ2-7|few|TRBV28|10
TGTGCCAGCAGTTCCACCGAGCAGTACTTC
CASSSTEQYF
>-|TRBJ2-7|many|TRBV12-3/TRBV12-4|14
TGTGCCAGCAGTCCGTCCAGACTAGTTGGGGAGCAGTACTTC
CASSPSRLVGEQYF
>-|TRBJ2-5|many|TRBV12-3/TRBV12-4|16
TGTGCCAGCAGTTTAGCCGGGGGCGGCAGGCGAGAGACCCAGTACTTC
CASSLAGGGRRETQYF
>TRBD2|TRBJ2-7|many|TRBV7-9|14
TGTGCCAGCACGGGAGGTAGCGGGAGCTACGAGCAGTACTTC
CASTGGSGSYEQYF
>TRBD2|TRBJ2-1|many|TRBV4-1|22
TGCGCCAGCAGCCAAGATCCCATCAGGGCTAGCGGGAGGCCGAGCTCCTACAATGAGCAGTTCTTC
CASSQDPIRASGRPSSYNEQFF
>TRBD1|TRBJ2-7|-|TRBV27|14
TGTGCCAGCAGTCTAAACAGGGGGCGGTACGAGCAGTACTTC
CASSLNRGRYEQYF
>-|TRBJ2-7|many|TRBV27|15
TGTGCCAGCAGTTTATCTATGGTGGGTCACTACGAGCAGTACTTC
CASSLSMVGHYEQYF
>TRBD1|TRBJ1-1|-|TRBV12-5|18
TGTGCTAGTGGTTTGGTACTAGGACAGGGGCGAATGAACACTGAAGCTTTCTTT
CASGLVLGQGRMNTEAFF
>-|TRBJ2-1|many|TRBV5-4|15
TGTGCCAGCAGCTGGGGGCCAGGAGGCGACAATGAGCAGTTCTTC
CASSWGPGGDNEQFF
>TRBD1|TRBJ2-1|many|TRBV28|17
TGTGCCAGCAGTTTTCTCCCGGGACAGGGAGAGAGGAATGAGCAGTTCTTC
CASSFLPGQGERNEQFF
>-|TRBJ2-1|many|TRBV12-5|15
TGTGCTAGTGGTTTGGTGATACAGGGAGTCAATGAGCAGTTCTTC
CASGLVIQGVNEQFF
>-|TRBJ1-3|-|TRBV27|15
TGTGCCAGCAGTTCGACTGGAAGAAGTGGAAACACCATATATTTT
CASSSTGRSGNTIYF
>-|TRBJ2-7|many|TRBV6-2/TRBV6-3|11
TGTGCCAGCAGTCAAAACTACGAGCAGTACTTC
CASSQNYEQYF
>TRBD2|TRBJ2-1|many|TRBV25-1|15
TGTGCCAGCACCGGGGGGAGGGAGGGCCCCAATGAGCAGTTCTTC
CASTGGREGPNEQFF
>-|TRBJ1-2|-|TRBV20-1|14
TGCAGTGCGCCAACCCGGGATCCCAGCTATGGCTACACCTTC
CSAPTRDPSYGYTF
>-|TRBJ1-1|many|TRBV7-2|13
TGTGCCAGCCGCGGGGTTTTGAACACTGAAGCTTTCTTT
CASRGVLNTEAFF